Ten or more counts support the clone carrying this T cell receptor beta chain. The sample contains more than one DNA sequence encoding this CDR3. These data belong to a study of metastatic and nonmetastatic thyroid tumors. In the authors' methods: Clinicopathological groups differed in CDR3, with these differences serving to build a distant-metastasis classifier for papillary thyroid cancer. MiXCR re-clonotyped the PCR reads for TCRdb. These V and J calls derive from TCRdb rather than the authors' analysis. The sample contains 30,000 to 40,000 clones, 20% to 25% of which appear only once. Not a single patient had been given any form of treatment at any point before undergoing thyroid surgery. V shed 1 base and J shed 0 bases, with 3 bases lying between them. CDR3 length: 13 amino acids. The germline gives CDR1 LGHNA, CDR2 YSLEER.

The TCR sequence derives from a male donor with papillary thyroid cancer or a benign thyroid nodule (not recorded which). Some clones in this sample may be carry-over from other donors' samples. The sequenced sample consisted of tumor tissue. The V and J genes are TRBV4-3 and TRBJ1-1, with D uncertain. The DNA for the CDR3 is TGCGCCAGCAGCCAAGTCTTGAACACTGAAGCTTTCTTT. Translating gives CASSQVLNTEAFF.